The TCR beta chain under discussion was sequenced for a study of STAT5B mutations in CD4+ large granular lymphocyte leukemia. Source study methods: The detection floor for productive clonotype frequency was 2.59 x 10-5. The data were produced by immunoSEQ multiplex PCR, yet TCRdb's version contains in-frame clones alone and is incomplete. V and J calls and clone size follow that table, whereas D and trimming were derived from the DNA. The sample lists roughly 30,000 clones, more than 65% seen once, with about 2% in the top ten. Findings and caveats of the study: Data were not HLA-matched across samples. No patients shared main leukemic clonotypes, though roughly 23% appeared at low frequency elsewhere.

Control samples were healthy donors' buffy coats. Regarding this clone: Its antigen is still unknown.

V was pared by 2 bases and J by 0 bases, with 11 bases between. The germline CDR1 and CDR2 sequences are SNHLY and FYNNEI. The CDR3 contains 16 residues. The chain has TRBV2 and TRBJ1-5; the D is unclear. The sequenced sample was CD4+ T cells from blood buffy coats. This clonotype was sampled from a human donor in good health. The CDR3 spells CASSELTRNSNQPQHF. Written as DNA, the CDR3 is TGTGCCAGCAGTGAACTAACAAGAAATAGCAATCAGCCCCAGCATTTT.